These 12 T cell receptor beta chains were sequenced from one sample in a study of cytomegalovirus exposure and HLA in healthy donors. 60 Vbeta and 13 Jbeta primers were used in PCR. Repertoires were generated with immunoSEQ multiplex PCR, while TCRdb's copy carries only in-frame clones and drops some. The table records roughly 140,000 clones, 75% to 80% of them present only once. The source material was PBMCs. These receptors were obtained from a young woman in good health and CMV-seronegative.

The rearrangement joins TRBV5-1 to TRBJ2-7; TRBD1 is a possible D gene (6 bases). V was shortened by 4 bases and J by 3 bases, with 11 bases between the two germline ends. There are 13 residues in the CDR3. Germline-derived CDR1 and CDR2 are SGHRS and YFSETQ. CDR3 sequence reads: CASSQGYFYEQYF. The CDR3 bases are TGCGCCAGCAGCCAGGGGTACTTCTACGAGCAGTACTTC.

The chain is built from TRBV9 and TRBJ2-2; 12 nucleotides match TRBD2. Per germline, CDR1 SGDLS and CDR2 YYNGEE. J was trimmed by 5 bases and V by 0 bases; bases with no gene match: 2. The CDR3 is made up of 16 amino acids. In nucleotides, the CDR3 is TGTGCCAGCAGCGTAGTTACTAGCGGGGGGACCGGGGAGCTGTTTTTT. Protein sequence: CASSVVTSGGTGELFF.

This rearrangement joins TRBV2 to TRBJ1-1; possibly TRBD1 for D (5 bases). From germline, CDR1 is SNHLY and CDR2 FYNNEI. Between the trimmed V and J ends, which lost 6 bases and 7 bases, there was a span of 15 bases. The CDR3 contains 13 residues. The CDR3 protein is CASSATEESEAFF. The DNA for the CDR3 is TGTGCCAGCAGCGCGACAGAAGAAAGTGAAGCTTTCTTT.

V is TRBV6-5 and J is TRBJ2-7; D may be TRBD1 (6 bases). The CDR3 spans 15 residues. Trimming pared 4 bases from V and 3 bases from J, leaving 16 bases between. Germline CDR1 is MNHEY and CDR2 is SVGAGI. Written as DNA, the CDR3 is TGTGCCAGCAGTTCCCCCCGGAACAGGGTCTACGAGCAGTACTTC. Its protein product is CASSSPRNRVYEQYF.

The rearrangement joins TRBV27 to TRBJ1-4; D might be TRBD1 (6 bases). Germline assignment: CDR1 MNHEY and CDR2 SMNVEV (reference sequence). This CDR3 region has 18 residues. V dropped 0 bases and J dropped 2 bases, with 16 bases sitting between them. CDR3 nucleotides: TGTGCCAGCAGTTTATCCAGGGGTCCCTTAAAGACTAATGAAAAACTGTTTTTT. Protein sequence: CASSLSRGPLKTNEKLFF.

The chain has TRBV27 and TRBJ1-1; 7 positions agree with TRBD1. The CDR3 covers 14 residues. The J segment lost 6 bases and the V segment lost 3 bases, leaving 7 bases of the junction unmatched. The V gene's germline CDR1 is MNHEY and CDR2 SMNVEV (reference sequence). CDR3 loop: CASSFFRQGSEAFF. For the CDR3, the DNA is TGTGCCAGCAGTTTCTTTAGACAGGGCTCTGAAGCTTTCTTT.

This clone was observed a handful of times. The chain employs TRBV5-1 and TRBJ2-1, with TRBD2 matching over 12 bases. The J segment lost 2 bases and the V segment lost 4 bases, leaving 4 bases of the junction unmatched. The CDR3 consists of 16 residues. CDR1 is SGHRS and CDR2 is YFSETQ in the germline V gene. The CDR3 here is CASSLRTSGAYNEQFF. In nucleotides, the CDR3 is TGCGCCAGCAGCCTTCGGACTAGCGGGGCCTACAATGAGCAGTTCTTC.

The chain employs TRBV4-1 and TRBJ1-6, with D perhaps TRBD1 (6 bases). CDR3 length: 16 residues. V lost 5 bases and J 0 bases, leaving 11 bases between the germline ends. The germline CDR1 and CDR2 sequences are MGHRA and YSYEKL. The CDR3: CASSRQASSYNSPLHF. DNA for the CDR3: TGCGCCAGCAGCAGACAGGCAAGCTCCTATAATTCACCCCTCCACTTT.

The chain recombines TRBV6-5 with TRBJ2-7, with D perhaps TRBD1 (5 bases). The CDR3 is made up of 13 amino acids. CDR1 is MNHEY and CDR2 is SVGAGI in the germline V gene. The V end was cut by 2 bases, the J end by 5 bases, with 10 bases between. The CDR3 reads CASSYRQNHEQYF. CDR3 nucleotides: TGTGCCAGCAGTTACAGACAGAACCACGAGCAGTACTTC.

This clone has just one count. The chain combines TRBV27 with TRBJ2-3; 9 positions agree with TRBD1. CDR3 length: 17 residues. Germline CDR1 and CDR2: MNHEY and SMNVEV (reference sequence). Trimming cost V 6 bases and J 5 bases; bases outside gene matches: 15. In DNA form, the CDR3 reads TGTGCCAGCAGCCCCACCAAGACGGGACAGGGTGTAGATACGCAGTATTTT. This gives the protein CASSPTKTGQGVDTQYF.

This chain connects TRBV2 to TRBJ2-3, with D perhaps matching TRBD2 (5 bases). The CDR3 has 15 residues. Germline assignment: CDR1 SNHLY and CDR2 FYNNEI. V was clipped by 0 bases and J by 5 bases, with 12 bases between them. The CDR3 coding sequence is TGTGCCAGCAGTGAAGCGGCGGGTGGGGAAGATACGCAGTATTTT. Translating gives CASSEAAGGEDTQYF.

V gene TRBV2 combines with J gene TRBJ2-7; 10 bases agree with TRBD1. V shed 5 bases, J shed 3 bases, and the junction held 19 bases outside the gene matches. This CDR3 region has 19 residues. CDR1 is SNHLY and CDR2 is FYNNEI in the germline V gene. This chain's CDR3 is CASSPLKTTGGRLFYEQYF. CDR3 DNA: TGTGCCAGCAGTCCACTTAAAACGACAGGGGGCCGACTATTCTACGAGCAGTACTTC. Combining the CDR3 with reference TRBV2 and TRBJ2-7 gives the whole variable domain EPEVTQTPSHQVTQMGQEVILRCVPISNHLYFYWYRQILGQKVEFLVSFYNNEISEKSEIFDDQFSVERPDGSNFTLKIRSTKLEDSAMYFCASSPLKTTGGRLFYEQYFGPGTRLTVT.